These T cell receptor beta chains were read from a single sample in a study of shared clonotypes between healthy human individuals. Only in-frame clones appear in the TCRdb table, and some are missing; sequencing was by immunoSEQ multiplex PCR. The table records around 2.1 million clones, just over 90% of them present only once. The specimen sequenced was naive CD8+ T cells from PBMCs. These receptors came from a man between 18 and 29 years old in good health. Some clones in this sample may be carry-over from other donors' samples. CDR3s include the opening cysteine and the closing phenylalanine or tryptophan. The D gene is left open where the match is weak. Not every row has a clone size; where given, it reads once, few, many or a size class.

clone_size d_call j_call v_call cdr3_nt cdr3_aa
NA TRBD1 TRBJ1-2 TRBV9 TGTGCCAGCAGCTCTCACAGGGGGACTAACTATGGCTACACCTTC CASSSHRGTNYGYTF
NA TRBD2 TRBJ2-7 TRBV27 TGTGCCAGCAGGACTAGCGGCTCTTCCTACGAGCAGTACTTC CASRTSGSSYEQYF
NA NA TRBJ2-7 TRBV5-4 TGTGCCAGCAGCCCGGGGACGACCTACGAGCAGTACTTC CASSPGTTYEQYF
NA TRBD1 TRBJ1-1 TRBV6-5 TGTGCCAGCAGCCTTGACAGGGTGGGAACTGAAGCTTTCTTT CASSLDRVGTEAFF
NA NA TRBJ1-1 TRBV7-8 TGTGCCAGCAGCTCCACTGGTGGAGGTGCTGAAGCTTTCTTT CASSSTGGGAEAFF
NA TRBD1 TRBJ2-7 TRBV5-1 TGCGCCAGCAGCTCAGGGACAGGAGGCCACGAGCAGTACTTC CASSSGTGGHEQYF
NA NA TRBJ1-2 TRBV7-9 TGTGCCAGCAGCCCCGACGGGGGGGGGACCACCTTC CASSPDGGGTTF
once TRBD2 TRBJ2-7 TRBV5-6 TGTGCCAGCAGCTTGTCCCTAGCGGGAGCCCTATGGGCCTACGAGCAGTACTTC CASSLSLAGALWAYEQYF
NA NA TRBJ2-7 TRBV7-6 TGTGCCAGCAGCTGGACGGAAGGCTCACGAGAGCAGTACTTC CASSWTEGSREQYF
many NA TRBJ2-1 TRBV4-3 TGCGCCAGCAGCCAAGAGCCAGAAAATGAGCAGTTCTTC CASSQEPENEQFF
NA NA TRBJ2-7 TRBV19 TGTGCCAGTAGCGGACAGTCCTACGAGCAGTACTTC CASSGQSYEQYF
NA NA TRBJ1-1 TRBV9 TGTGCCAGCAGCGTAGCTATACAGAACACTGAAGCTTTCTTT CASSVAIQNTEAFF
NA TRBD1 TRBJ1-1 TRBV5-1 TGCGCCAGCGGCTGGACAGGGGCGTACACTGAAGCTTTCTTT CASGWTGAYTEAFF
once NA TRBJ2-5 TRBV27 TGTGCCAGCAGTTTTGCCCCAGGGACAATTGCGGAGACCCAGTACTTC CASSFAPGTIAETQYF
NA NA TRBJ1-5 TRBV7-9 TGTGCCAGCAGCTATGGGCCCTCTCCGGGCAATCAGCCCCAGCATTTT CASSYGPSPGNQPQHF
NA TRBD2 TRBJ2-7 TRBV5-6 TGTGCCAGCAGCCAAGGGAGGGGACTAGCTTACGAGCAGTACTTC CASSQGRGLAYEQYF
NA NA TRBJ2-7 TRBV11-2 TGTGCCAGCAGCTTGATGACAGGCTCCTACGAGCAGTACTTC CASSLMTGSYEQYF
NA NA TRBJ2-7 TRBV6-5 TGTGCCAGCCATGGGGCCTCCTACGAGCAGTACTTC CASHGASYEQYF
NA TRBD2 TRBJ2-1 TRBV9 TGTGCCAGCAGCGAACCCGGACTAGTCTCCTACAATGAGCAGTTCTTC CASSEPGLVSYNEQFF
few TRBD1 TRBJ1-1 TRBV19 TGTGCCAGTAGTATCGGGACAGGGGACATGAACACTGAAGCTTTCTTT CASSIGTGDMNTEAFF
NA NA TRBJ2-7 TRBV4-1 TGCGCCAGCAGCCAAGAGGGGGCGGGAAGGAGCTACGAGCAGTACTTC CASSQEGAGRSYEQYF
NA NA TRBJ2-7 TRBV6-1 TGTGCCAGCAGTGAAGCCAGGGATTACGAGCAGTACTTC CASSEARDYEQYF
NA NA TRBJ2-7 TRBV27 TGTGCCAGCAGTTTGGGGGGAAAGGCCTACGAGCAGTACTTC CASSLGGKAYEQYF
NA NA TRBJ2-1 TRBV14 TGTGCCAGCAGCCAAGGCCTCAAGGGCAATGAGCAGTTCTTC CASSQGLKGNEQFF
NA NA TRBJ2-2 TRBV28 TGTGCCAGCTCTATTTTAGCGCGAACCGGGGAGCTGTTTTTT CASSILARTGELFF
NA TRBD2 TRBJ2-7 TRBV30 TGTGCCTGGCGCGGGGGGGTACCCGAGCAGTACTTC CAWRGGVPEQYF
NA TRBD1 TRBJ2-5 TRBV9 TGTGCCAGCAGCGTAATTGGGACAGGGGGAGAGACCCAGTACTTC CASSVIGTGGETQYF
NA NA TRBJ1-1 TRBV5-1 TGCGCCAGCAGCTTGGTCACACTTACTGAAGCTTTCTTT CASSLVTLTEAFF
NA TRBD2 TRBJ2-1 TRBV25-1 TGTGCCAGCAGTGCCCCTAGCGGGAGGGGTAGGCAGTTCTTC CASSAPSGRGRQFF
NA NA TRBJ2-7 TRBV7-9 TGTGCCAGCAGCTTCAATGTGCAACGAGGCTCCTACGAGCAGTACTTC CASSFNVQRGSYEQYF
NA NA TRBJ1-4 TRBV4-1 TGCGCCAGCAGCCAAGAGAGGACGGCGAATGAAAAACTGTTTTTT CASSQERTANEKLFF
NA NA TRBJ2-7 TRBV19 TGTGCCAGTACCCTAGGCTTCGGCTACGAGCAGTACTTC CASTLGFGYEQYF
NA TRBD2 TRBJ2-5 TRBV30 TGTGCCGGGAGGGGGACTAGGTTGAGGGAGACCCAGTACTTC CAGRGTRLRETQYF
NA NA TRBJ1-1 TRBV9 TGTGCCAGCAGCTTCCGGGCTACCATGAACACTGAAGCTTTCTTT CASSFRATMNTEAFF
NA TRBD1 TRBJ2-4 TRBV28 TGTGCCAGCGGCCCGGGCCCCAGGGGGATTCAGTACTTC CASGPGPRGIQYF
NA TRBD2 TRBJ2-1 TRBV6-6 TGTGCCAGCAGTTACACAGCGGGAGGGGCCTACAATGAGCAGTTCTTC CASSYTAGGAYNEQFF
NA NA TRBJ1-2 TRBV27 TGTGCCAGCAGTCCGAGAGGGGGGCAGGGCTACACCTTC CASSPRGGQGYTF
NA NA TRBJ2-5 TRBV4-1 TGCGCCAGCAGATACCGACAGGCGTCCCAAGAGACCCAGTACTTC CASRYRQASQETQYF
NA NA TRBJ1-2 TRBV7-9 TGTGCCAGCAGCTTAGGTGCGATTCTCTATGGCTACACCTTC CASSLGAILYGYTF
NA TRBD1 TRBJ2-7 TRBV11-2 TGTGCCAGCAGCTTAGTCGGACAGGGACCCTACGAGCAGTACTTC CASSLVGQGPYEQYF
NA TRBD1 TRBJ2-2 TRBV13 TGTGCCAGCAGCACTAGACAGGGGGCGAAGACCGGGGAGCTGTTTTTT CASSTRQGAKTGELFF
NA NA TRBJ2-2 TRBV7-3 TGTGCCAGCAGCCAGGGTGTATCTACCGGGGAGCTGTTTTTT CASSQGVSTGELFF
NA TRBD1 TRBJ1-2 TRBV9 TGTGCCAGCAGCTCCTGGGGACAGGGCAAAAAGCACACCTTC CASSSWGQGKKHTF
few NA TRBJ2-2 TRBV10-2 TGCGCCAGCGCTACGAACACCGGGGAGCTGTTTTTT CASATNTGELFF
NA TRBD1 TRBJ1-2 TRBV6-1 TGTGCCAGCGGTCCGGACAGGGTCTATGGCTACACCTTC CASGPDRVYGYTF
NA NA TRBJ2-7 TRBV11-2 TGTGCCAGCAGTCAAGAGCCGGGAGCTGCCTACGAGCAGTACTTC CASSQEPGAAYEQYF
NA NA TRBJ1-2 TRBV6-1 TGTGCCAGCAGTGCCTACATGACAGCTAACTATGGCTACACCTTC CASSAYMTANYGYTF
NA NA TRBJ2-3 TRBV9 TGTGCCAGCAGCGGAGACAGATACACAGATACGCAGTATTTT CASSGDRYTDTQYF
NA NA TRBJ1-5 TRBV27 TGTGCCAGCAAGGAGCGCGCCGTCGGGCCCCAGCATTTT CASKERAVGPQHF
NA TRBD2 TRBJ2-7 TRBV10-3 TGTGCCATCAGTCCAGCGGGAGTCGCCTACGAGCAGTACTTC CAISPAGVAYEQYF
NA NA TRBJ2-5 TRBV2 TGTGCCAGCACGAGGAGCGTCCAAGAGACCCAGTACTTC CASTRSVQETQYF
NA NA TRBJ1-2 TRBV27 TGTGCCAGCAGTCCGAGTCGAGGGGGGCGAGGTGACTATGGCTACACCTTC CASSPSRGGRGDYGYTF
NA NA TRBJ1-5 TRBV7-6 TGTGCCAGCAGCCCTATCACAGGGAACAATCAGCCCCAGCATTTT CASSPITGNNQPQHF
NA NA TRBJ1-1 TRBV4-1 TGCGCCAGCAGCCCACGGAGGGGGGGTGAAGCTTTCTTT CASSPRRGGEAFF
NA TRBD1 TRBJ1-4 TRBV2 TGTGCCAGGGGAGGCGAACCGGGACAGCTGTTTTTT CARGGEPGQLFF
NA NA TRBJ1-3 TRBV6-5 TGTGCCAGCACACCGAACTCTGGAAACACCATATATTTT CASTPNSGNTIYF
NA NA TRBJ2-1 TRBV14 TGTGCCAGCAGCCAAGGGGGTCCTGGGGATGAGCAGTTCTTC CASSQGGPGDEQFF
NA NA TRBJ1-2 TRBV19 TGTGCCAGTAGTATTCGGGAGGGACGGGATGGCTACACCTTC CASSIREGRDGYTF
once TRBD2 TRBJ2-5 TRBV16 TGTGCCAGCAGCCAATCGCGGACTAGCGGGGAGACCCAGTACTTC CASSQSRTSGETQYF